Below are 27 T cell receptor beta chains sequenced from a single sample in a study of T cells after yellow fever vaccination. Using its own MiXCR run on the 5' RACE reads, TCRdb lists one record per CDR3 protein. The table records 400,000 to 650,000 distinct CDR3 sequences, around a fifth of them present only once. The input for sequencing was PBMCs, taken less than 25 days after the first yellow fever vaccination. The receptors were gathered from a man between 18 and 29 years old who received the YFV17D yellow fever vaccine.

The chain joins TRBV28 to TRBJ2-1; 7 bases agree with TRBD1. Germline trimming cut 6 bases from V and 13 bases from J; bases unmatched to any gene: 9. This CDR3 is built from 12 residues. The germline V gene has CDR1 MDHEN and CDR2 SYDVKM. CDR3 region: CASSPWQGEQFF. CDR3 nucleotides: TGTGCCAGCAGCCCATGGCAGGGGGAACAGTTCTTC.

The CDR3 loop reads CASSPPETATGTQYF. As DNA, the CDR3 is TGTGCCAGCTCACCACCGGAGACAGCAACTGGGACCCAGTACTTC. The chain recombines TRBV18 with TRBJ2-5, with D possibly matching TRBD1 (5 bases). This CDR3 comprises 15 residues. Germline CDR1 and CDR2: KGHSH and LQKENI. V was trimmed by 0 bases and J by 7 bases, leaving 15 bases between them.

This clonotype was counted only a few times. The V call is TRBV4-2, the J call TRBJ2-1, with TRBD2 matching 8 bases. Germline trimming cut 3 bases from V and 6 bases from J; bases unmatched to any gene: 10. The CDR3 runs to 16 residues. CDR1 and CDR2 from the germline V gene are LGHNA and YNFKEQ. The CDR3 DNA is TGTGCCAGCAGCCACCAGAGCGGGGGCCTAATCAATGAGCAGTTCTTC. It translates to CASSHQSGGLINEQFF.

This chain joins TRBV9 and TRBJ1-3; D not resolved. Trimming pared 3 bases from V and 0 bases from J, leaving 13 bases between. Germline V gene lookup returns CDR1 SGDLS and CDR2 YYNGEE. This CDR3 has 16 residues. For the CDR3, the DNA is TGTGCCAGCAGCGGATTAGGACTGAGCTCTGGAAACACCATATATTTT. Translating gives CASSGLGLSSGNTIYF.

The chain uses TRBV3-1 and TRBJ1-1; D unresolved. V shed 1 base and J shed 6 bases, with 6 bases lying between them. The germline gives CDR1 LGHDT, CDR2 YNNKEL (reference sequence). The CDR3 extends over 12 amino acids. In DNA, the CDR3 is TGTGCCAGCAGCCAAGTACCCCCTGAAGCTTTCTTT. Translated: CASSQVPPEAFF.

This clonotype showed up just a few times. The J gene is TRBJ2-7, the V gene TRBV4-1; 9 nucleotides line up with TRBD1. CDR3 length: 16 amino acids. Trimming at V came to 2 bases and at J to 0 bases, leaving 5 bases not matched to a gene. Per the germline V gene, CDR1 is MGHRA and CDR2 is YSYEKL. The CDR3 reads CASSQFRTGVSYEQYV. The CDR3 DNA follows: TGCGCCAGCAGCCAATTTCGGACAGGGGTCTCCTACGAGCAGTACGTC.

V gene TRBV3-1 combines with J gene TRBJ2-7, with TRBD2 matching over 11 bases. The J segment lost 3 bases and the V segment lost 4 bases, leaving 14 bases of the junction unmatched. The CDR3 extends over 18 amino acids. Per the germline V gene, CDR1 is LGHDT and CDR2 is YNNKEL (reference sequence). The CDR3 loop is CASSPLPGTSGLYYEQYF. CDR3 nucleotide sequence: TGTGCCAGCAGCCCTTTACCCGGGACTAGCGGCCTTTACTACGAGCAGTACTTC.

The chain recombines TRBV5-1 with TRBJ2-1; D gene ambiguous. V was cut by 2 bases and J by 4 bases, with 16 bases left in between. The CDR3 sequence is 16 residues long. CDR1 is SGHRS and CDR2 is YFSETQ in the germline V gene. CDR3 nucleotides: TGCGCCAGCAGCTTCAATACAGAACGATATTACAATGAGCAGTTCTTC. Translation: CASSFNTERYYNEQFF.

The chain employs TRBV7-9 and TRBJ2-3; 10 nucleotides match TRBD2. V trimming: 5 bases; J trimming: 6 bases; junction bases outside the gene matches: 8. The V gene's germline CDR1 is SEHNR and CDR2 FQNEAQ (reference sequence). CDR3 size: 15 residues. CDR3 protein: CASSNLAGEADTQYF. In DNA form, the CDR3 reads TGTGCCAGCAGCAATCTAGCGGGGGAAGCGGATACGCAGTATTTT.

This clonotype was found many times. The J gene is TRBJ2-7, the V gene TRBV18; 11 positions agree with TRBD1. The CDR3 runs to 14 residues. V was pared by 8 bases and J by 2 bases, with 5 bases of the junction left unmatched. Germline CDR1 KGHSH, CDR2 LQKENI. The CDR3 here is CASSPGQGAYEQYF. The CDR3 DNA follows: TGTGCCAGCAGCCCGGGACAGGGGGCCTACGAGCAGTACTTC.

This chain joins TRBV20-1 and TRBJ1-1; D gene ambiguous. V shed 4 bases and J shed 7 bases, with 13 bases lying between them. The V gene's germline CDR1 is DFQATT and CDR2 SNEGSKA (reference sequence). The CDR3 runs 12 residues. CDR3 coding DNA: TGCAGTGCTATAGGTCTTGTTGGTGAAGCTTTCTTT. Translation gives CSAIGLVGEAFF.

The sample holds a few counts of this clonotype. The V gene is TRBV5-1, the J gene TRBJ2-7, with no clear D. The CDR3 has 14 residues. Germline-derived CDR1 and CDR2 are SGHRS and YFSETQ. Trimming pared 0 bases from V and 3 bases from J, leaving 10 bases between. The DNA of the CDR3 is TGCGCCAGCAGCTTGGAAGTTGGCGTCTACGAGCAGTACTTC. As protein: CASSLEVGVYEQYF.

The chain uses TRBV20-1 and TRBJ2-1, with unresolved D. V gave up 3 bases and J gave up 4 bases, with 10 bases separating them. CDR3 length equals 13 residues. The germline V gene has CDR1 DFQATT and CDR2 SNEGSKA (reference sequence). The DNA for the CDR3 is TGCAGTGCTAGGACTTTGGTTTACAATGAGCAGTTCTTC. Amino acids: CSARTLVYNEQFF.

The chain links TRBV29-1 to TRBJ2-2, with unresolved D. Germline V gene data show CDR1 as SQVTM and CDR2 as ANQGSEA. This CDR3 is built from 12 residues. V was cut by 7 bases and J by 6 bases, with 12 bases left in between. CDR3 bases: TGCAGCGGCCGAAAAGGGCCCGGGGAGCTGTTTTTT. Translation: CSGRKGPGELFF.

In this sample, this clonotype turned up a few times. The chain uses TRBV27 and TRBJ2-7, with 8 bases aligning to TRBD1. The CDR3 has 15 residues. V lost 4 bases, J lost 0 bases, and 5 bases stayed unmatched. Germline CDR1 is MNHEY and CDR2 is SMNVEV (reference sequence). CDR3 residues: CASSSTGGLSYEQYF. The CDR3 DNA follows: TGTGCCAGCAGTTCAACAGGGGGTCTCTCCTACGAGCAGTACTTC.

This clonotype came up a few times. The gene calls are TRBV12-3 or TRBV12-4 and TRBJ2-1; 14 positions match TRBD2. Losses at the gene ends were 5 bases for V and 9 bases for J; bases not matched to a gene: 6. This CDR3 contains 15 residues. The CDR3 DNA reads as TGTGCCAGCAGTCCGGGGACTAGCGGGGGTGGTGAGCAGTTCTTC. As protein: CASSPGTSGGGEQFF.

The rearrangement joins TRBV28 to TRBJ1-1; D is perhaps TRBD1 (6 bases). The CDR3 is 13 amino acids. The V gene lost 6 bases and the J gene lost 2 bases, with 10 bases spanning the gap. The V gene's germline CDR1 is MDHEN and CDR2 SYDVKM. The CDR3, as DNA: TGTGCCAGCAGCTCGGACAGTAACACTGAAGCTTTCTTT. This sequence encodes CASSSDSNTEAFF.

The gene calls are TRBV29-1 and TRBJ1-5; D is possibly TRBD1 (5 bases). V gave up 6 bases and J gave up 5 bases, with 14 bases separating them. Germline assignment: CDR1 SQVTM and CDR2 ANQGSEA. This CDR3 is built from 13 residues. CDR3 nucleotides: TGCAGCGTCGGGTGGGGGTCAGATCAGCCCCAGCATTTT. It encodes CSVGWGSDQPQHF.

The rearrangement uses TRBV19 and TRBJ2-7; no clear D gene. V lost 3 bases, J lost 4 bases, and 13 bases lay in between. CDR1 and CDR2 (germline): LNHDA, SQIVND (reference sequence). CDR3 length: 14 amino acids. CDR3 protein: CASSIQGIAYEQYF. CDR3 sequence (DNA): TGTGCCAGTAGTATCCAAGGGATTGCTTACGAGCAGTACTTC. Based on the CDR3 plus reference TRBV19 and TRBJ2-7, the full variable domain is DGGITQSPKYLFRKEGQNVTLSCEQNLNHDAMYWYRQDPGQGLRLIYYSQIVNDFQKGDIAEGYSVSREKKESFPLTVTSAQKNPTAFYLCASSIQGIAYEQYFGPGTRLTVT.

The chain employs TRBV7-2 and TRBJ2-7, with a possible D match to TRBD1 (6 bases). The germline V gene encodes CDR1 SGHTA and CDR2 FQGNSA. The CDR3 covers 16 residues. V dropped 4 bases and J dropped 0 bases, with 16 bases sitting between them. The CDR3 DNA is TGTGCCAGCAGCTACACGACAGGCCTTGGCTCCTACGAGCAGTACTTC. It yields the protein CASSYTTGLGSYEQYF. The full variable domain, rest sourced from reference TRBV7-2 and TRBJ2-7, is GAGVSQSPSNKVTEKGKDVELRCDPISGHTALYWYRQSLGQGLEFLIYFQGNSAPDKSGLPSDRFSAERTGGSVSTLTIQRTQQEDSAVYLCASSYTTGLGSYEQYFGPGTRLTVT.

The J gene is TRBJ2-2, the V gene TRBV20-1; TRBD2 aligns across 11 bases. The CDR3 spans 13 residues. V was clipped by 6 bases and J by 7 bases; unmatched bases: 4. Per germline, CDR1 DFQATT and CDR2 SNEGSKA (reference sequence). CDR3 sequence: CSARLAGSGELFF. DNA for the CDR3: TGCAGTGCGAGACTAGCGGGGAGCGGGGAGCTGTTTTTT.

V gene TRBV4-3 combines with J gene TRBJ2-2, with 7 bases aligning to TRBD1. The CDR3 extends over 15 amino acids. With 0 bases clipped from V and 6 bases from J, the junction kept 4 bases outside the gene matches. Per the germline V gene, CDR1 is LGHNA and CDR2 is YSLEER. The CDR3 reads CASSQDRQGPGELFF. CDR3 coding DNA: TGCGCCAGCAGCCAAGACCGACAGGGACCCGGGGAGCTGTTTTTT.

The gene calls are TRBV6-5 and TRBJ1-3, with D unclear. The germline V and J ends were trimmed by 3 bases and 0 bases, with 6 bases remaining between them. This CDR3 is 14 amino acids long. Germline CDR1 is MNHEY and CDR2 is SVGAGI. Here the CDR3 DNA reads TGTGCCAGCAGTTATGGCCTCTCTGGAAACACCATATATTTT. Translating gives CASSYGLSGNTIYF.

V is TRBV28 and J is TRBJ1-3; tentatively, D is TRBD1 (5 bases). V lost 6 bases, J lost 4 bases, and 10 bases lay in between. CDR3 length equals 13 residues. Germline V gives CDR1 MDHEN, CDR2 SYDVKM. CDR3 residues: CASSPGHGNTIYF. CDR3 coding DNA: TGTGCCAGCAGCCCAGGGCACGGAAACACCATATATTTT.

This clonotype was observed a single time. V and J are TRBV7-9 and TRBJ1-1; D uncertain. V shed 6 bases and J shed 4 bases, with 15 bases lying between them. This CDR3 is 14 amino acids long. Germline CDR1 reads SEHNR; CDR2 reads FQNEAQ (reference sequence). The CDR3 bases are TGTGCCAGCAGACCCGTCCCGGGTAGCACTGAAGCTTTCTTT. This encodes CASRPVPGSTEAFF.

V gene TRBV5-1 combines with J gene TRBJ1-5; 8 nucleotides line up with TRBD1. The trim removed 0 bases at V and 4 bases at J, leaving 3 bases unmatched. The germline CDR1 and CDR2 sequences are SGHRS and YFSETQ. The CDR3 has 15 amino acids. The DNA of the CDR3 is TGCGCCAGCAGCTTGGATGGACAGGGAAATCAGCCCCAGCATTTT. This gives the protein CASSLDGQGNQPQHF.

The J gene is TRBJ2-6, the V gene TRBV18, with 7 nucleotides matching TRBD2. J lost 4 bases, V lost 1 base, and 7 bases had no gene match. Germline V lookup: CDR1 KGHSH, CDR2 LQKENI. This CDR3 contains 17 residues. CDR3: CASSPLIGGSGANVLTF. The CDR3 DNA reads as TGTGCCAGCTCACCACTAATTGGCGGGAGCGGGGCCAACGTCCTGACTTTC.